The sequence of this TCR beta chain was determined in a study of blood T cell repertoires in COVID-19. Study overall: Sites in the United States, Italy and Spain provided acute and convalescent COVID-19 samples. The cDNA or gDNA used as material had been derived from T cells, B-cell-depleted T cells, or PBMCs.

In the original workflow: It was from reference gene primer amplification that nucleated cell counts were estimated. Method: immunoSEQ multiplex PCR; TCRdb's copy keeps in-frame clones and lacks some. Clone size and V and J calls were adopted from that table, with D and trimming inferred from the DNA. This sample yields over 85,000 clones, of which less than 90% are seen a single time; over 15% belongs to the top ten. Source material: peripheral blood. This TCR derives from a woman aged 80 or older with acute or convalescent COVID-19.

The CDR3 loop is CASSRTGGPNYGYTF. The CDR3 coding sequence is TGCGCCAGCAGCAGGACAGGGGGGCCTAACTATGGCTACACCTTC. The V call is TRBV5-1, the J call TRBJ1-2, with 10 bases fitting TRBD1. Germline-derived CDR1 and CDR2 are SGHRS and YFSETQ. With V trimmed by 4 bases and J by 0 bases, 3 bases remained unmatched. This CDR3 comprises 15 residues.